This TCR beta chain is from a study of breast tumors, draining lymph nodes, adjacent tissues. The lymph nodes were axillary draining lymph nodes from breast cancer patients. The CDR3 has 12 residues. Germline V lookup: CDR1 MGHDK, CDR2 SYGVNS. Points from the study as a whole: Tumors had less TCR diversity than lymph nodes, more than nontumor tissue. Luminal-like breast cancer showed significantly greater tumor-nontumor repertoire similarity than basal-like breast cancer did. That most tumor T cells come from lymph nodes remained unproven.

To note about this clonotype: The antigen remains undetermined.

TCRdb re-called the multiplex PCR reads with MiXCR, one entry per CDR3 protein. This table has 200,000 to 300,000 distinct CDR3 sequences, more than 30% appearing once. Sequenced material: axillary lymph node tissue. V is TRBV25-1 and J is TRBJ1-2; tentatively, D is TRBD1 (6 bases). The TCR originated in a female donor with breast cancer. Some clones in this sample may be carry-over from other donors' samples. CDR3: CARVGGAYGYTF. CDR3 bases: TGTGCTAGAGTTGGGGGGGCCTATGGCTACACCTTC.